This T cell receptor beta chain was identified during a study of blood T cell repertoires in COVID-19. The CDR3 loop spans 14 amino acids. V lost 6 bases and J lost 6; bases outside the gene matches: 7. Germline V gives CDR1 LNHDA, CDR2 SQIVND (reference sequence). The authors' processing: Quantification of nucleated cells was approximated via reference gene primer amplification. The repertoire was sequenced with immunoSEQ multiplex PCR; TCRdb's copy has only in-frame clones and lacks some. The V and J calls and clone size are taken from that table; D and trimming were inferred from the DNA. The sample comprises some 140,000 clones, roughly 80% of which are singletons, and 4% to 5% rests with the top ten.

The TCR comes from a woman between 65 and 79 years old with COVID-19, enrolled during active disease. The chain links TRBV19 to TRBJ1-2; 10 bases map to TRBD1. The sample comprised peripheral blood. The DNA for the CDR3 is TGTGCCAGTAGAAGCAGACAGGGGGCGAATGGCTACACCTTC. This codes for CASRSRQGANGYTF.